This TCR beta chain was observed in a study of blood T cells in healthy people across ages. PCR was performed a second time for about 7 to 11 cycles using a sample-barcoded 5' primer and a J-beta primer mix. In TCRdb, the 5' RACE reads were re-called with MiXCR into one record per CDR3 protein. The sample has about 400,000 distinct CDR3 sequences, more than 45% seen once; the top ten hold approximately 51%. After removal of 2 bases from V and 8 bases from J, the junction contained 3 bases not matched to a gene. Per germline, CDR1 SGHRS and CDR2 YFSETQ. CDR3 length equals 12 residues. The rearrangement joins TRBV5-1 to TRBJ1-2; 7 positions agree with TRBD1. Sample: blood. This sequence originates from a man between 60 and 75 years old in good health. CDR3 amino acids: CASSFDRAGYTF. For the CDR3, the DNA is TGCGCCAGCAGCTTTGACAGGGCCGGCTACACCTTC.